The present TCR beta chain was sequenced within a study of blood T cell repertoires in COVID-19. Background on the study: Samples taken during acute and convalescent COVID-19 were collected in the United States, Italy and Spain.

Categorization into cohorts depended on clinical history that participants reported. The table came from immunoSEQ multiplex PCR; TCRdb's copy has only in-frame clones and leaves some out. The table lists under 200,000 clones, roughly 90% of them singletons. Trimming cost V 6 bases and J 2 bases; bases outside gene matches: 4. Looked up from germline, CDR1 is MNHEY and CDR2 is SVGAGI. The CDR3 runs to 14 residues. The source material was PBMCs or T cells enriched from blood (not recorded which). The chain couples TRBV6-5 to TRBJ2-1; 7 bases are a match to TRBD2. This sequence was found in a woman aged 18-29 years who had recovered from COVID-19. Written as DNA, the CDR3 is TGTGCCAGCAGAACTAGCGCTCCCTACAATGAGCAGTTCTTC. Protein sequence: CASRTSAPYNEQFF.